Shown below are 25 T cell receptor beta chains from a single sample sequenced in a study of CD8+CD57+ T cells in acquired aplastic anemia. Genomic DNA constituted the template upon which TCR beta VDJ and CDR3 profiling was performed. TCRdb itself ran the reads through MiXCR, one entry per CDR3 protein. This sample carries hundreds of thousands of distinct CDR3 sequences, just under 70% of them seen once, and the ten largest clones take around 4%. The sample comprised sorted CD4+, CD8+, or CD8+CD57+ T cells (not recorded which) from PBMCs. The receptors shown here come from a human donor in good health, serving as a control.

The V and J genes are TRBV7-2 and TRBJ2-1; tentative D call: TRBD2 (5 bases). Trimming left V 0 bases short and J 6 bases short, with 9 bases between. This CDR3 is built from 14 residues. Germline CDR1 reads SGHTA; CDR2 reads FQGNSA. DNA of the CDR3: TGTGCCAGCAGCTTAGCGGGGAGTACCAATGAGCAGTTCTTC. Protein: CASSLAGSTNEQFF.

Details on this clonotype: The junction departs from the called germline gene at one end, perhaps through a read error. V and J are TRBV7-2 and TRBJ2-5, with 9 nucleotides matching TRBD2. Germline values: CDR1 SGHTA, CDR2 FQGNSA. The CDR3 has 13 residues. CDR3 in amino acids: CASSLSSGETKHF. Here the CDR3 DNA reads TGTGCCAGCAGCTTGTCTAGCGGGGAGACCAAGCACTTC.

This clonotype has more than one count but fewer than ten. A much more abundant neighbour one base away suggests this may be a read error. The chain couples TRBV10-3 to TRBJ2-7, with D possibly being TRBD1 or TRBD2 (5 bases each). The CDR3 covers 14 residues. The germline V gene encodes CDR1 ENHRY and CDR2 SYGVKD. CDR3 DNA sequence: TGTGCCAGCAGTTCACGGGGCCACCGTTACAAGCAGTACTTC. Translated: CASSSRGHRYKQYF.

This chain links TRBV12-3 or TRBV12-4 with TRBJ1-4; D unclear. This CDR3 contains 12 residues. V dropped 3 bases and J dropped 13 bases, with 12 bases sitting between them. The CDR3 spells CASSLELGLLFF. In nucleotides, the CDR3 is TGTGCCAGCAGTTTGGAGTTGGGTTTACTGTTTTTT.

The rearrangement links TRBV6-1 to TRBJ1-5, with no clear D. CDR1 and CDR2 (germline): MNHNS, SASEGT. The CDR3 totals 11 residues. Deletions cut 7 bases from V and 15 bases from J, with 16 bases between. CDR3 in DNA: TGTGCCAGCAAAGGCAGTCGGGGTATGCATTTT. As protein: CASKGSRGMHF.

V gene TRBV7-9 combines with J gene TRBJ2-7; D is uncertain. CDR3 length equals 16 residues. V gave up 5 bases and J gave up 9 bases, with 26 bases separating them. Germline V CDR1 and CDR2: SEHNR, FQNEAQ (reference sequence). For the CDR3, the DNA is TGTGCCAGCAGCCATATCCGCATCAGCCCCAGCAATTTGCAGTACTTC. Translating gives CASSHIRISPSNLQYF.

This chain's CDR3 is CSAGRGGADTQYF. CDR3 DNA sequence: TGCAGTGCAGGGCGCGGGGGGGCAGATACGCAGTATTTT. The rearrangement links TRBV20-1 to TRBJ2-3; the match to TRBD2 covers 9 bases. Trimming removed 6 bases from V and 4 bases from J; junction bases left unmatched: 5. The CDR3 is 13 amino acids. Germline values: CDR1 DFQATT, CDR2 SNEGSKA (reference sequence).

In its sample, this clonotype was seen once. This sequence joins TRBV5-5 and TRBJ2-1; D unresolved. Germline CDR1 and CDR2: SGHKS and YYEKEE (reference sequence). The CDR3 sequence is 15 residues long. Trimming left V 3 bases short and J 6 bases short, with 16 bases between. Written as DNA, the CDR3 is TGTGCCAGCAGCTCCCCCGACACGTACTCCAATGAGCAGTTCTTC. Translation: CASSSPDTYSNEQFF.

This chain links TRBV20-1 with TRBJ2-1; D is unresolved. Germline loops: CDR1 DFQATT, CDR2 SNEGSKA (reference sequence). The CDR3 runs 12 residues. V shed 1 base and J shed 13 bases, with 14 bases lying between them. The CDR3 spells CSARVQNYVQFF. CDR3 nucleotide sequence: TGCAGTGCTAGAGTCCAAAACTACGTTCAGTTCTTC.

The chain employs TRBV20-1 and TRBJ2-7; the D is unclear. The CDR3 covers 12 residues. V was clipped by 5 bases and J by 0 bases, with 8 bases between them. The germline CDR1 and CDR2 sequences are DFQATT and SNEGSKA (reference sequence). CDR3 sequence (DNA): TGCAGTGCTTCGACTGCCTCCTACGAGCAGTACTTC. Translating it yields CSASTASYEQYF.

On this clonotype: Compared with germline, one end of the junction differs, possibly owing to a read error. V is TRBV5-8 and J is TRBJ1-6; D is undetermined. Germline assignment: CDR1 SGHTS and CDR2 YDEGEE. There are 13 residues in the CDR3. The CDR3 loop is CASSVVRDSPLHF. As DNA, the CDR3 is TGCGCCAGCAGCGTGGTGAGGGATTCACCCCTCCACTTT.

This clonotype is a singleton in its sample. The chain links TRBV20-1 to TRBJ1-6; TRBD1 might be the D (5 bases). With 6 bases removed from V and 10 bases from J, the gap between germline ends came to 13 bases. This CDR3 contains 12 residues. Germline values: CDR1 DFQATT, CDR2 SNEGSKA (reference sequence). The CDR3 DNA follows: TGCAGTGCAGACAGAGGGTGGTCACCCCTCCACTTT. Translated: CSADRGWSPLHF.

This clonotype was found many times. The V and J genes are TRBV5-1 and TRBJ1-2, with 8 positions matching TRBD1. The CDR3 has 14 amino acids. V shed 5 bases and J 4 bases; nucleotides not matched to a gene: 7. Per germline, CDR1 SGHRS and CDR2 YFSETQ. The CDR3 DNA is TGCGCCAGCAGGCAGCAGGGGGCGAGCTATGGCTACACCTTC. Translating it yields CASRQQGASYGYTF.

The rearrangement joins TRBV5-8 to TRBJ1-5; no firm D call. V gave up 9 bases and J gave up 5 bases, with 15 bases separating them. CDR3 size: 13 residues. Germline CDR1 and CDR2: SGHTS and YDEGEE. The CDR3 reads CAKIGRAYQPQHF. CDR3 sequence (DNA): TGTGCCAAGATCGGAAGAGCATATCAGCCCCAGCATTTT.

This clonotype was observed once. V usage is TRBV2 and J usage is TRBJ1-1, with a possible D match to TRBD1 (5 bases). The ends were cut back, 6 bases at V and 5 bases at J, with 13 bases in the middle. Looked up from germline, CDR1 is SNHLY and CDR2 is FYNNEI. The CDR3 extends over 13 amino acids. CDR3 loop: CASRWGESTEAFF. The DNA of the CDR3 is TGTGCCAGCAGGTGGGGGGAGAGTACTGAAGCTTTCTTT.

About this clonotype: The germline gene is not matched at one end of the junction; a read error may be the cause. Written as DNA, the CDR3 is TGTGCCAGCAGCTCTGGTCCAGACGGGACAGCCCTTTCCTTT. Translation gives CASSSGPDGTALSF. The chain joins TRBV7-8 to TRBJ2-3, with 7 bases lining up with TRBD1. The CDR3 has 14 residues. The germline gives CDR1 SGHVS, CDR2 FQNEAQ. The variable domain in full, completed from reference TRBV7-8 and TRBJ2-3, reads GAGVSQSPRYKVAKRGQDVALRCDPISGHVSLFWYQQALGQGPEFLTYFQNEAQLDKSGLPSDRFFAERPEGSVSTLKIQRTQQEDSAVYLCASSSGPDGTALSFGPGTRLTVL.

The rearrangement links TRBV6-5 to TRBJ2-7; 7 bases match TRBD1. Per germline, CDR1 MNHEY and CDR2 SVGAGI. With 3 bases clipped from V and 6 bases from J, the junction kept 8 bases outside the gene matches. This CDR3 region has 14 residues. The DNA of the CDR3 is TGTGCCAGCAGTTATCGACAGGGAGTGGGCGAGCAGTACTTC. Its protein product is CASSYRQGVGEQYF.

This clonotype was observed at least ten times. The chain is built from TRBV5-4 and TRBJ1-3, with D unclear. Germline V gene lookup returns CDR1 SGHNT and CDR2 YYREEE (reference sequence). The V end lost 2 bases, the J end lost 1 base, and 7 bases lay between the germline ends. This CDR3 has 14 residues. In DNA, the CDR3 is TGTGCCAGCAGCTTAGAGAGGTCTGGAAACACCATATATTTT. Encoded protein: CASSLERSGNTIYF.

The rearrangement links TRBV27 to TRBJ2-3; D not certain. The length of the CDR3 is 14 residues. Trimming took off 6 bases at V and 0 bases at J, with 10 bases between the two ends. The germline CDR1 and CDR2 sequences are MNHEY and SMNVEV (reference sequence). CDR3 residues: CASRQTYSTDTQYF. CDR3 nucleotide sequence: TGTGCCAGCAGACAAACGTACAGCACAGATACGCAGTATTTT.

A remark on this clonotype: In this CDR3 the conserved last residue, phenylalanine or tryptophan, is missing, so a read error is likely. The DNA is omitted, as the CDR3 cannot be located on it reliably, and the CDR3 follows TCRdb's listing. V is TRBV2 and J is TRBJ2-7; TRBD1, the table's D call, lacks a check against the DNA. The CDR3 is 15 residues long, counting both termini. Per germline, CDR1 SNHLY and CDR2 FYNNEI. The CDR3 spells CASSDRPGAGYTLGS.

This chain uses TRBV5-4 with TRBJ1-4; D gene uncertain. The CDR3 covers 16 residues. V was pared by 3 bases and J by 5 bases, with 17 bases between. From germline, CDR1 is SGHNT and CDR2 YYREEE (reference sequence). In DNA form, the CDR3 reads TGTGCCAGCAGCTGGTCATTAGGTGGGGAGAATGAAAAACTGTTTTTT. This codes for CASSWSLGGENEKLFF.

The rearrangement links TRBV9 to TRBJ2-3; 8 nucleotides line up with TRBD1. Germline CDR1 reads SGDLS; CDR2 reads YYNGEE. This CDR3 is built from 16 residues. Trimming took 3 bases from V and 3 from J; bases not matched to a gene: 9. The CDR3 protein is CASSATGQGGTDTQYF. The CDR3 nucleotides are TGTGCCAGCAGCGCGACCGGACAGGGTGGGACAGATACGCAGTATTTT.

The rearrangement links TRBV5-4 to TRBJ2-5; 11 nucleotides agree with TRBD1. Germline V gene lookup returns CDR1 SGHNT and CDR2 YYREEE (reference sequence). The ends lost 4 bases at V and 1 base at J; junction bases unmatched: 3. The length of the CDR3 is 15 residues. Here the CDR3 reads CASSRDRGGQETQYF. DNA for the CDR3: TGTGCCAGCAGCCGGGACAGGGGGGGCCAAGAGACCCAGTACTTC.

The J gene is TRBJ2-2, the V gene TRBV9, with D possibly being TRBD2 (6 bases). The CDR3 covers 16 residues. V was trimmed by 0 bases and J by 8 bases, leaving 17 bases between them. The V gene's germline CDR1 is SGDLS and CDR2 YYNGEE. CDR3 sequence: CASSVAGRGFSGELFF. CDR3 sequence (DNA): TGTGCCAGCAGCGTAGCGGGACGGGGGTTCTCTGGGGAGCTGTTTTTT.

The V and J genes are TRBV7-2 and TRBJ2-3; perhaps TRBD2 as D (6 bases). V was clipped by 5 bases and J by 3 bases, with 15 bases between them. CDR1 SGHTA and CDR2 FQGNSA come from the germline V gene. There are 15 residues in the CDR3. Here the CDR3 reads CASSPDGGATDTQYF. Written as DNA, the CDR3 is TGTGCCAGCAGCCCGGACGGAGGGGCAACAGATACGCAGTATTTT.